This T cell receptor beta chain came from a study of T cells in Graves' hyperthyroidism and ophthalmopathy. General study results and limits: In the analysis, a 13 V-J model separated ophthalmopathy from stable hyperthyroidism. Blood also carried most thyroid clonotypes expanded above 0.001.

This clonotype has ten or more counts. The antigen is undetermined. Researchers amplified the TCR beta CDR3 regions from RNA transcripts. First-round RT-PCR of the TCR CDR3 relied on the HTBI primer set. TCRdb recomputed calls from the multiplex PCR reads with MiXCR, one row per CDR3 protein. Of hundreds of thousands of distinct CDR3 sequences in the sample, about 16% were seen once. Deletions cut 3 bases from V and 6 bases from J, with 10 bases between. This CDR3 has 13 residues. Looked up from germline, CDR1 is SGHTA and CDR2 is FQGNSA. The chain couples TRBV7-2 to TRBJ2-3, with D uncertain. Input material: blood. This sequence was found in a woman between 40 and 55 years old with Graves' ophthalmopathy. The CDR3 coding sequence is TGTGCCAGCAGCTTCCGATTAGGTGATACGCAGTATTTT. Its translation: CASSFRLGDTQYF.